These T cell receptor beta chains were read from a single sample in a study of blood T cell repertoires in COVID-19. Assay: immunoSEQ multiplex PCR; the TCRdb copy retains only in-frame clones and omits some. The sample yields 110,000 or so clones, about four fifths seen once. Material for sequencing was peripheral blood. These receptors originate from a human donor in a cohort sampled during active COVID-19. CDR3s include the opening cysteine and the closing phenylalanine or tryptophan. The D gene is left open where the match is weak. The listing skips clone size in some rows; elsewhere it reads once, few, many or a size class.

cdr3_aa	cdr3_nt	v_call	j_call	d_call	clone_size
CATSLGNTIYF	TGTGCCACCAGCCTCGGAAACACCATATATTTT	TRBV12-3/TRBV12-4	TRBJ1-3	-	once
CASSSTTLGVLNTEAFF	TGCGCCAGCAGCTCGACGACTTTGGGTGTGCTGAACACTGAAGCTTTCTTT	TRBV5-1	TRBJ1-1	-	-
CASSYTGDYGYTF	TGTGCCAGCAGTTATACAGGGGACTATGGCTACACCTTC	TRBV12-3/TRBV12-4	TRBJ1-2	TRBD1	-
CASSAQRVGGRTEAFF	TGTGCCAGCAGCGCCCAACGGGTGGGGGGACGGACTGAAGCTTTCTTT	TRBV9	TRBJ1-1	-	-
CASSYVGSAQETQYF	TGTGCCAGCAGTTACGTCGGGTCTGCCCAAGAGACCCAGTACTTC	TRBV6-2/TRBV6-3	TRBJ2-5	-	-
CASSLAGGYTGELFF	TGTGCCAGCAGCTTAGCGGGGGGGTACACCGGGGAGCTGTTTTTT	TRBV11-2	TRBJ2-2	TRBD2	-
CASSHRGEYQETQYF	TGTGCCAGCAGCCACAGGGGCGAGTACCAAGAGACCCAGTACTTC	TRBV5-6	TRBJ2-5	TRBD1	-
CASRASTGVPNSPLHF	TGTGCCAGTAGGGCCTCGACAGGGGTGCCTAATTCACCCCTCCACTTT	TRBV19	TRBJ1-6	TRBD1	-
CASSPQGVDGYTF	TGTGCCAGCAGCCCTCAGGGGGTGGATGGCTACACCTTC	TRBV7-6	TRBJ1-2	TRBD1	-
CASSISNGGESTDTQYF	TGTGCCAGCAGCATCAGCAACGGGGGGGAGAGCACAGATACGCAGTATTTT	TRBV7-9	TRBJ2-3	TRBD2	-
CASSTSRDNLHGYTF	TGTGCCAGTAGTACGAGCAGGGACAATCTTCATGGCTACACCTTC	TRBV19	TRBJ1-2	-	-